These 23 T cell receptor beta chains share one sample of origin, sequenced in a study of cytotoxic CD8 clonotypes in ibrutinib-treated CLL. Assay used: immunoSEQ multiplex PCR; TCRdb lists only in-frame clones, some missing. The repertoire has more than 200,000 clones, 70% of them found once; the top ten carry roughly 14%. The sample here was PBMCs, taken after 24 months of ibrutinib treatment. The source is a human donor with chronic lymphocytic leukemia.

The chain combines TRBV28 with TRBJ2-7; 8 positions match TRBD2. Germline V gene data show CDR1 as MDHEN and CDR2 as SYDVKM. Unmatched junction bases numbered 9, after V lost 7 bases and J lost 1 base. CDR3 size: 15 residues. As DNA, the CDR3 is TGTGCCAGCACCCGTAGCGGGAAGAAATCCTACGAGCAGTACTTC. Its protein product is CASTRSGKKSYEQYF.

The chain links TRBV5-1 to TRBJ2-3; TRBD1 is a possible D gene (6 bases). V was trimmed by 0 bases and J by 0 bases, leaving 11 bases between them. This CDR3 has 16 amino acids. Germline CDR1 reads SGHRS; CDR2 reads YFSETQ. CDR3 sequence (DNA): TGCGCCAGCAGCTTGGTAGGGACATCCAGCACAGATACGCAGTATTTT. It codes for CASSLVGTSSTDTQYF.

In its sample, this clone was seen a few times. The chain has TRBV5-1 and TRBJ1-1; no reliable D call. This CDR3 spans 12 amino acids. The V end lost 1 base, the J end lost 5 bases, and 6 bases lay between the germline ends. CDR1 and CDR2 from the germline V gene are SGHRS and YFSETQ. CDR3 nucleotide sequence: TGCGCCAGCAGCTTGCCTGGGACTGAAGCTTTCTTT. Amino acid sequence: CASSLPGTEAFF. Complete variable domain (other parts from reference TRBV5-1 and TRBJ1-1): KAGVTQTPRYLIKTRGQQVTLSCSPISGHRSVSWYQQTPGQGLQFLFEYFSETQRNKGNFPGRFSGRQFSNSRSEMNVSTLELGDSALYLCASSLPGTEAFFGQGTRLTVV.

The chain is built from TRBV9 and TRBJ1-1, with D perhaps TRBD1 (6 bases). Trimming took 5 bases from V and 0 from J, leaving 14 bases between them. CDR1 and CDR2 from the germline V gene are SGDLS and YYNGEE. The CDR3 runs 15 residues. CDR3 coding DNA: TGTGCCAGCAGTAAAGGGGGTTCCATGAACACTGAAGCTTTCTTT. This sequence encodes CASSKGGSMNTEAFF.

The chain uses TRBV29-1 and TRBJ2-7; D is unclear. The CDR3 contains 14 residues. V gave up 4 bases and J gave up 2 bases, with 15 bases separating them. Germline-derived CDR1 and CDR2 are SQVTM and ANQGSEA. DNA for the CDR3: TGCAGCGTTGGGAAGGTCAGCCAAACCTACGAGCAGTACTTC. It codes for CSVGKVSQTYEQYF.

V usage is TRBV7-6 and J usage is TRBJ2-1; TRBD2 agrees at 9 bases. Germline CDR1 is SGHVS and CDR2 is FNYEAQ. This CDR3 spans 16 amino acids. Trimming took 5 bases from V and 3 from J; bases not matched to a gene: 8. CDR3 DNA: TGTGCCAGCAGCACCCTCCTAGCGGGGTACTACAATGAGCAGTTCTTC. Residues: CASSTLLAGYYNEQFF.

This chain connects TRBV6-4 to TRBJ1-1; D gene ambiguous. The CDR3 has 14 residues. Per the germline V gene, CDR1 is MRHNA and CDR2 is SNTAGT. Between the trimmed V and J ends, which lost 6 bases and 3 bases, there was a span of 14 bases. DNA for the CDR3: TGTGCCAGCAGACCAGGAGGCGCGGACACTGAAGCTTTCTTT. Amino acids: CASRPGGADTEAFF.

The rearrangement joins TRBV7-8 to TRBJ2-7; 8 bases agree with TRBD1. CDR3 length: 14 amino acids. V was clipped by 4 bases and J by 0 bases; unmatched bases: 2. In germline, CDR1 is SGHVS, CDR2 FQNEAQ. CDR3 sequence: CASSSGQGSYEQYF. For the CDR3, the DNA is TGTGCCAGCAGCTCTGGACAGGGCTCCTACGAGCAGTACTTC.

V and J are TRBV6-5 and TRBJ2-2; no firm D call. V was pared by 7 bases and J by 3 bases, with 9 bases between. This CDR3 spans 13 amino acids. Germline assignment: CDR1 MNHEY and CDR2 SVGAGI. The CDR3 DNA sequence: TGTGCCAGCATATCACTCCACACCGGGGAGCTGTTTTTT. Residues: CASISLHTGELFF.

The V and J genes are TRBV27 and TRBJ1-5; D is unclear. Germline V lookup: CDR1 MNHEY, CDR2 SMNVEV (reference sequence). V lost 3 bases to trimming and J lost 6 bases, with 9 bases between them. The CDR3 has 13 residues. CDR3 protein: CASSFSGFQPQHF. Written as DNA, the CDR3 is TGTGCCAGCAGTTTCTCGGGTTTTCAGCCCCAGCATTTT.

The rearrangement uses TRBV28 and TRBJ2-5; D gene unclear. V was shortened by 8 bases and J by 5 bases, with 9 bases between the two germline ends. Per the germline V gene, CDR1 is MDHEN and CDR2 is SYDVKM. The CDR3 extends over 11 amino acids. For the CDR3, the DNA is TGTGCCAGCTCGGAACGGGAGACCCAGTACTTC. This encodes CASSERETQYF.

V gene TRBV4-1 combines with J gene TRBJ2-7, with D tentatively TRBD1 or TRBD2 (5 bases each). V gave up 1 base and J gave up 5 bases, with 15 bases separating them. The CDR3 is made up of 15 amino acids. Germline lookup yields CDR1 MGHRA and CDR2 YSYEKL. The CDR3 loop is CASSQVMGEQDEQYF. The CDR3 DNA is TGCGCCAGCAGCCAAGTTATGGGGGAGCAGGACGAGCAGTACTTC.

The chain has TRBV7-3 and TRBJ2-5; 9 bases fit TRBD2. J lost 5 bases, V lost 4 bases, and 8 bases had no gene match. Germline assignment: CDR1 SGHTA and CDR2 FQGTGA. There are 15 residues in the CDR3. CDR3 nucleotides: TGTGCCAGCAGCTCATCCGGGACTAGCCAGGAGACCCAGTACTTC. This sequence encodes CASSSSGTSQETQYF.

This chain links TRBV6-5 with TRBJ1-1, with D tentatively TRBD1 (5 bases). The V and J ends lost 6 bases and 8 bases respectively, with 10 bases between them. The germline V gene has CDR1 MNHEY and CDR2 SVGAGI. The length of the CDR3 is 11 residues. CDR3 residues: CASRRGAEAFF. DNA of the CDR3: TGTGCCAGCAGGAGGGGTGCGGAAGCTTTCTTT.

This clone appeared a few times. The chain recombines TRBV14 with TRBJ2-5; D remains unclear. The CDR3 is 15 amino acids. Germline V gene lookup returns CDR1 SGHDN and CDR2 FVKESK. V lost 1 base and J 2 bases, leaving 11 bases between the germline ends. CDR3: CASSQGRAPQETQYF. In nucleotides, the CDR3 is TGTGCCAGCAGCCAAGGCAGAGCTCCTCAAGAGACCCAGTACTTC. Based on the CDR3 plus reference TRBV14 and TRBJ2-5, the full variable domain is EAGVTQFPSHSVIEKGQTVTLRCDPISGHDNLYWYRRVMGKEIKFLLHFVKESKQDESGMPNNRFLAERTGGTYSTLKVQPAELEDSGVYFCASSQGRAPQETQYFGPGTRLLVL.

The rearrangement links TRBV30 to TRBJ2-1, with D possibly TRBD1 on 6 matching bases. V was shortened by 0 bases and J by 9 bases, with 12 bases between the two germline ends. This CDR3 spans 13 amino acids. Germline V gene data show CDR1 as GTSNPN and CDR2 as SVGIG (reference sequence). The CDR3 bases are TGTGCCTGGAGTGTACAGGGTCTGGGTGAGCAGTTCTTC. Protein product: CAWSVQGLGEQFF.

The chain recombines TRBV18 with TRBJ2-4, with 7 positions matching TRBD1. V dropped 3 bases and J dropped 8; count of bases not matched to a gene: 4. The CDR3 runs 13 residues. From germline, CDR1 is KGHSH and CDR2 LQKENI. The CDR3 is CASSPGQKDIQYF. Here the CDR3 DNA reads TGTGCCAGCTCACCGGGACAGAAAGACATTCAGTACTTC.

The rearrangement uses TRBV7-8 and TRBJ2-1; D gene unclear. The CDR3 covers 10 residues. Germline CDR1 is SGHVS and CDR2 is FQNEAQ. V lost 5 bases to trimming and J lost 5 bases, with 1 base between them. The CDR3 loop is CASSNNEQFF. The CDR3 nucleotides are TGTGCCAGCAGCAACAATGAGCAGTTCTTC.

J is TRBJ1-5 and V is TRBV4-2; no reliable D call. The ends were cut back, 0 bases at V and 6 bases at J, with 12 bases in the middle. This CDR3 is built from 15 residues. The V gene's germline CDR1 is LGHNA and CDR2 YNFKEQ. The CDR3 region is CASSQDTGRLQPQHF. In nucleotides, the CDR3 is TGTGCCAGCAGCCAAGATACGGGCCGCCTTCAGCCCCAGCATTTT.

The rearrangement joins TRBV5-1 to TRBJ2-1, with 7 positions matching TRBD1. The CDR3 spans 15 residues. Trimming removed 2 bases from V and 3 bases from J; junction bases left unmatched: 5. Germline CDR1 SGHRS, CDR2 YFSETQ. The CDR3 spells CASSFVTGYYNEQFF. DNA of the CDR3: TGCGCCAGCAGCTTTGTGACAGGGTACTACAATGAGCAGTTCTTC.

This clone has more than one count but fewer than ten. For the CDR3, the DNA is TGTGCCTGGAGTGCTACAGGGGCAGGCACCATATATTTT. Residues: CAWSATGAGTIYF. The J gene is TRBJ1-3, the V gene TRBV30; TRBD1 agrees at 7 bases. Per germline, CDR1 GTSNPN and CDR2 SVGIG (reference sequence). Trimming cost V 1 base and J 9 bases; bases outside gene matches: 6. This CDR3 spans 13 amino acids.

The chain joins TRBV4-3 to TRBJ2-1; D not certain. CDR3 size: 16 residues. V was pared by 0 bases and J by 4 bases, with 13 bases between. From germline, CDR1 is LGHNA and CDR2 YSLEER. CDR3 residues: CASSQDPVATYNEQFF. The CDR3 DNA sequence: TGCGCCAGCAGCCAAGATCCGGTCGCGACGTACAATGAGCAGTTCTTC.

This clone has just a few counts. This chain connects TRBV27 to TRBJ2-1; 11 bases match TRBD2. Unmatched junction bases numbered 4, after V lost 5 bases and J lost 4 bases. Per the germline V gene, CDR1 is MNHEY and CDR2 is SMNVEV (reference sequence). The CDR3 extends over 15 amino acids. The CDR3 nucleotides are TGTGCCAGCAGTCAGGGACTAGCGGCGTACAATGAGCAGTTCTTC. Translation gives CASSQGLAAYNEQFF.